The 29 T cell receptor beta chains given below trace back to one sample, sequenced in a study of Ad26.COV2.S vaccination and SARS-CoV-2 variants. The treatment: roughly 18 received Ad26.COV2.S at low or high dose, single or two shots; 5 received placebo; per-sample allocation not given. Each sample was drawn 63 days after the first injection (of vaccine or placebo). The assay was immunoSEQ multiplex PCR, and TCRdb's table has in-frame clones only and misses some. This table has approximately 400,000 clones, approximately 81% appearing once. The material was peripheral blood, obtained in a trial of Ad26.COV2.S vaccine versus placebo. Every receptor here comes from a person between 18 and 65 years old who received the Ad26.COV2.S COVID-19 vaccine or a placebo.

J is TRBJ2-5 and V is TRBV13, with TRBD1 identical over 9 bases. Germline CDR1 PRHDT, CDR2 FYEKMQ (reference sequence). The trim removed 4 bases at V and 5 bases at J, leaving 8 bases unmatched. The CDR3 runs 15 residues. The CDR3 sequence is CASSYRGGQGETQYF. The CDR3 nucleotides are TGTGCCAGCAGCTACAGAGGGGGACAGGGTGAGACCCAGTACTTC.

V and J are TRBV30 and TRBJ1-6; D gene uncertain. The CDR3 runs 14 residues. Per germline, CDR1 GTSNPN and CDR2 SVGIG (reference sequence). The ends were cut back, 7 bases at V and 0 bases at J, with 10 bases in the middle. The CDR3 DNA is TGTGCCTCCGGACGAGACTCCTATAATTCACCCCTCCACTTT. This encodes CASGRDSYNSPLHF.

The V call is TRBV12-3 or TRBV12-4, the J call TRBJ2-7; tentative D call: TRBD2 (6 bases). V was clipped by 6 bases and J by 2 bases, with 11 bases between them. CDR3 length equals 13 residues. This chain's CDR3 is CASREGLTYEQYF. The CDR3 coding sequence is TGTGCCAGCAGGGAGGGCCTGACCTACGAGCAGTACTTC.

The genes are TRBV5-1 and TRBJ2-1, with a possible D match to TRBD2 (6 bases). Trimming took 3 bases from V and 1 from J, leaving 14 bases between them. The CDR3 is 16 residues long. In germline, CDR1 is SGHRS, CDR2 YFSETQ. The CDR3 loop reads CASSSHGGSSYNEQFF. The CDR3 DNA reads TGCGCCAGCAGCTCCCATGGGGGGAGTTCCTACAATGAGCAGTTCTTC.

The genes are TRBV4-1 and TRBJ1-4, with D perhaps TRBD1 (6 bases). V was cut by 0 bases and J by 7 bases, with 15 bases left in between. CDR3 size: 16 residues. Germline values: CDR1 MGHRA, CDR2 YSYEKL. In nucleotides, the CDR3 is TGCGCCAGCAGCCAAGATCAAGGACAGCGCGTTGAAAAACTGTTTTTT. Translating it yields CASSQDQGQRVEKLFF.

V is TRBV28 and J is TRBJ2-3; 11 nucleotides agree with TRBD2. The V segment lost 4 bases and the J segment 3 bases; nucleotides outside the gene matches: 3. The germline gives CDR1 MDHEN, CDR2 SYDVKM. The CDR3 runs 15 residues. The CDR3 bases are TGTGCCAGCAGTTCTACTAGCGGGAGAACAGATACGCAGTATTTT. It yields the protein CASSSTSGRTDTQYF.

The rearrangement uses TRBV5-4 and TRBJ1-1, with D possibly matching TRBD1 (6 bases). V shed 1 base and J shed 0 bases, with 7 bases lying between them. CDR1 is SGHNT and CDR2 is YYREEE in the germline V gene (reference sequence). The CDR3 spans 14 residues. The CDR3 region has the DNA TGTGCCAGCAGCTTGTGGGGGCTGAACACTGAAGCTTTCTTT. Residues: CASSLWGLNTEAFF.

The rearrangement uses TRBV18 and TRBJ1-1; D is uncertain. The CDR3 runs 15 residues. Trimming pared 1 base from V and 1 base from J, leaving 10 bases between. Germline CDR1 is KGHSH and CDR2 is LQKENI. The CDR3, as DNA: TGTGCCAGCTCACCACTCGGGCAGACGAACACTGAAGCTTTCTTT. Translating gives CASSPLGQTNTEAFF.

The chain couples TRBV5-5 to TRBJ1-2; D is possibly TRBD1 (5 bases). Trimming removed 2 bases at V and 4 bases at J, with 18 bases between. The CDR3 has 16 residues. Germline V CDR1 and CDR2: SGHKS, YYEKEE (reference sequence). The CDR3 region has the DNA TGTGCCAGCAGCTTCGGGGTTTGGGGGACCGCCTATGGCTACACCTTC. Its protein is CASSFGVWGTAYGYTF.

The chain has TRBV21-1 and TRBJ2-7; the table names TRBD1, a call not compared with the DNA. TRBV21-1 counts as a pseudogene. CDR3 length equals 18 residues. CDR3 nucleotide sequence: TGTGCCAGCAGCAAGATACCAACGGACAGGGGGCAGCGTAGCGAGCAGTACTTC. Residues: CASSKIPTDRGQRSEQYF.

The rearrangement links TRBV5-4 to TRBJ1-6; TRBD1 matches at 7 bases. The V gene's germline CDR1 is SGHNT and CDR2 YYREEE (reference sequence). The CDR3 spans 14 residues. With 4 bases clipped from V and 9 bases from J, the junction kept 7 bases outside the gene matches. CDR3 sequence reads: CASSRQGGSSPLHF. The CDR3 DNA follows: TGTGCCAGCAGCCGACAGGGTGGCAGTTCACCCCTCCACTTT.

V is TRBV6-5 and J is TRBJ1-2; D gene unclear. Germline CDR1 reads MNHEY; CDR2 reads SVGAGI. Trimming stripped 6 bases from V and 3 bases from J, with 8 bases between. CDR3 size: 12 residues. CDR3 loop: CASSFQDYGYTF. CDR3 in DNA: TGTGCCAGCAGCTTTCAGGACTATGGCTACACCTTC.

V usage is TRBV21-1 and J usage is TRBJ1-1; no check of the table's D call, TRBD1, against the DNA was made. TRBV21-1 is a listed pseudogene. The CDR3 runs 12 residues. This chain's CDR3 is CASSSRNTEAFF. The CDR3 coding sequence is TGTGCCAGCAGCAGCAGGAACACTGAAGCTTTCTTT.

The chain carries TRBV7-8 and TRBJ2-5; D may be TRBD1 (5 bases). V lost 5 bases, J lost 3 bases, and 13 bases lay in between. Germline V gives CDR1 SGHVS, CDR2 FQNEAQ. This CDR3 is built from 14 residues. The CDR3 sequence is CASSLRAGKETQYF. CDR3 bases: TGTGCCAGCAGCCTAAGGGCAGGGAAAGAGACCCAGTACTTC.

The CDR3: CASSQGQGATKLAKNIQYF. The CDR3 DNA reads TGTGCCAGCAGCCAAGGTCAGGGGGCGACTAAGCTAGCCAAAAACATTCAGTACTTC. The chain links TRBV3-1 (or the pseudogene TRBV3-2) to TRBJ2-4, with 8 bases that match TRBD1. In germline, CDR1 is LGHDT, CDR2 YNNKEL (reference sequence). Losses at the gene ends were 1 base for V and 0 bases for J; bases not matched to a gene: 11. The CDR3 runs 19 residues.

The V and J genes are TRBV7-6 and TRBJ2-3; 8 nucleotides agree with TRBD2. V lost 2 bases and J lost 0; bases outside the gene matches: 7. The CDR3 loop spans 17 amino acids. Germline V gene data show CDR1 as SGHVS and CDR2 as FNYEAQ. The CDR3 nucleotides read TGTGCCAGCAGCTTAACGGTTAGCGGGGCAAGCACAGATACGCAGTATTTT. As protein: CASSLTVSGASTDTQYF. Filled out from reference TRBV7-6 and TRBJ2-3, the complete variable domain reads GAGVSQSPRYKVTKRGQDVALRCDPISGHVSLYWYRQALGQGPEFLTYFNYEAQQDKSGLPNDRFSAERPEGSISTLTIQRTEQRDSAMYRCASSLTVSGASTDTQYFGPGTRLTVL.

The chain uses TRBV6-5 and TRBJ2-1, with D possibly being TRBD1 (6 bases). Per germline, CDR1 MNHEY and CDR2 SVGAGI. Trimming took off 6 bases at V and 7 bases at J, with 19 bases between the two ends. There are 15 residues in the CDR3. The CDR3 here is CASRPPLGGVNEQFF. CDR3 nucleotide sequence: TGTGCCAGCAGGCCACCACTAGGGGGAGTGAATGAGCAGTTCTTC.

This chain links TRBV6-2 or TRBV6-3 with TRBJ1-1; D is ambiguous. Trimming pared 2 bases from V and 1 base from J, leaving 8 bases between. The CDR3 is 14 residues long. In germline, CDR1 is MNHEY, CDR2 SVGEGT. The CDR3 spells CASSYPSPNTEAFF. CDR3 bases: TGTGCCAGCAGTTACCCAAGCCCGAACACTGAAGCTTTCTTT.

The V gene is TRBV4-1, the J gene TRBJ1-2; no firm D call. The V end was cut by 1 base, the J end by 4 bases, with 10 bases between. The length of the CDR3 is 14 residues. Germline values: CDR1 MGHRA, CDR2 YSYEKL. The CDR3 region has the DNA TGCGCCAGCAGCCAAGCCCTGGCAGGCTATGGCTACACCTTC. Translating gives CASSQALAGYGYTF.

The CDR3 DNA reads as TGCGCCAGCAGCTTGGCCGAGACCCAGTACTTC. Amino acid sequence: CASSLAETQYF. This rearrangement joins TRBV5-1 to TRBJ2-5; D gene ambiguous. V was clipped by 0 bases and J by 5 bases, with 2 bases between them. Germline loops: CDR1 SGHRS, CDR2 YFSETQ. The CDR3 runs 11 residues.

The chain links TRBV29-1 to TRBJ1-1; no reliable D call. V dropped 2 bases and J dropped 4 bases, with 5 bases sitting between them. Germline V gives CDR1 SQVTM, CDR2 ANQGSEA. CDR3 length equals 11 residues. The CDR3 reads CSVEPSTEAFF. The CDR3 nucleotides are TGCAGCGTTGAACCCTCCACTGAAGCTTTCTTT. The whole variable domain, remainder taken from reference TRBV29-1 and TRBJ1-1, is SAVISQKPSRDICQRGTSLTIQCQVDSQVTMMFWYRQQPGQSLTLIATANQGSEATYESGFVIDKFPISRPNLTFSTLTVSNMSPEDSSIYLCSVEPSTEAFFGQGTRLTVV.

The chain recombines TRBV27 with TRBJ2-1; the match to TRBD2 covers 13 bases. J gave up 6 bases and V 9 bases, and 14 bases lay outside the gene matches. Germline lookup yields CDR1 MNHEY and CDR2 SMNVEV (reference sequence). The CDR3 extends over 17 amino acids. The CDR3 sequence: CASNPGLAGDRANEQFF. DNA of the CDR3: TGTGCCAGTAACCCAGGACTAGCGGGAGATAGGGCCAATGAGCAGTTCTTC.

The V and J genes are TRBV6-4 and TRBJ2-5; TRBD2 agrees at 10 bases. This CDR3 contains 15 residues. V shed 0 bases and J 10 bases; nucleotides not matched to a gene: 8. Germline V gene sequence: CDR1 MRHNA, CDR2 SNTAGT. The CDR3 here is CASSDSSLAGAGQYF. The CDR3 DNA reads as TGTGCCAGCAGTGACTCGAGCCTAGCGGGAGCGGGCCAGTACTTC.

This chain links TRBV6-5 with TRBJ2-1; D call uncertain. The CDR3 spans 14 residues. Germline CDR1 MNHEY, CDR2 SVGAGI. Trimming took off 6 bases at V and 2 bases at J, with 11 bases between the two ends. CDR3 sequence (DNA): TGTGCCAGCAGGAAGATGAGCGCCTACAATGAGCAGTTCTTC. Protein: CASRKMSAYNEQFF.

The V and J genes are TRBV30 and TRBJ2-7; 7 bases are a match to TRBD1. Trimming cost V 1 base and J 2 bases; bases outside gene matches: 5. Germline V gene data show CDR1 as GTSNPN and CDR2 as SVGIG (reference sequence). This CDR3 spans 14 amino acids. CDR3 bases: TGTGCCTGGAGTGGAGACGGGACAGCCTACGAGCAGTACTTC. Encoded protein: CAWSGDGTAYEQYF.

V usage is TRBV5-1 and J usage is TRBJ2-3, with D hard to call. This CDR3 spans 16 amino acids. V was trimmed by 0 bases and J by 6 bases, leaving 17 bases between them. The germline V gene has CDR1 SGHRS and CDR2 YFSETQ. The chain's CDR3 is CASSLATGRGLDTQYF. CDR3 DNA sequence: TGCGCCAGCAGCTTGGCGACCGGTAGAGGATTGGATACGCAGTATTTT. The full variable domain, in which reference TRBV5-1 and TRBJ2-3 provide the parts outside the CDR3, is KAGVTQTPRYLIKTRGQQVTLSCSPISGHRSVSWYQQTPGQGLQFLFEYFSETQRNKGNFPGRFSGRQFSNSRSEMNVSTLELGDSALYLCASSLATGRGLDTQYFGPGTRLTVL.

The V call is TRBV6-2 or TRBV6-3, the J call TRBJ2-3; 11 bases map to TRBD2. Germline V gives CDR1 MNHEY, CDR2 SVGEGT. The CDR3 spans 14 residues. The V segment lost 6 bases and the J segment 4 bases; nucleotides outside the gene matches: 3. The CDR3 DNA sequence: TGTGCCAGCAGCCTAGCGGGAGGACCAGATACGCAGTATTTT. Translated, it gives CASSLAGGPDTQYF.

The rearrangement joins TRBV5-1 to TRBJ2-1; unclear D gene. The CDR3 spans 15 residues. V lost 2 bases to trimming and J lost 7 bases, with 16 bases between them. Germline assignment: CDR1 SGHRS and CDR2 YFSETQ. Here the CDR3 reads CASSFGVAGVNEQFF. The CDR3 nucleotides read TGCGCCAGCAGCTTTGGGGTGGCAGGCGTAAATGAGCAGTTCTTC.

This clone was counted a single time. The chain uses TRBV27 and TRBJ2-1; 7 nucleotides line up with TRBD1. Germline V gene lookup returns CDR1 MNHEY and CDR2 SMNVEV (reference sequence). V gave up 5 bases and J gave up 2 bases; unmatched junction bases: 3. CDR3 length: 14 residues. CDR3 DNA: TGTGCCAGCAGTCTAGGACAGGCCTACAATGAGCAGTTCTTC. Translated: CASSLGQAYNEQFF.